This T cell receptor (beta chain) was observed in a study of cytomegalovirus exposure and HLA in healthy donors (dated by TCRdb to the late 2010s). For the study in its entirety: In an earlier analysis of some 610 of the donors, roughly 300 Gb of sequence data and 100 million or so unique TCR beta sequences from 150 million to 200 million T cells were reported. An earlier analysis of 500 to 650 of the donors applied high-throughput TCR beta sequencing to assess whether each TCR beta V gene segment acted as functional or pseudogenic. Across 398 genotyped donors of the cohort, an average of roughly 250,000 unique TCR beta nucleotide sequences per donor were sequenced, and roughly 20% of those sequences were non-productive. A later analysis re-examined previously published TCR beta repertoires from just over 650 donors and added high-resolution HLA genotyping to investigate patterns of TCR occurrence. The study aimed to test whether cataloging public T cell receptors could reveal signatures of past pathogen exposure. Donor age, sex, ethnicity and CMV serostatus were compiled alongside the repertoire data. Rather than drawing on any new phenotypic data, the later analysis identified candidate immune exposures from TCR beta sequences and the way those sequences occurred across donors. Of the roughly 400 genotyped donors, roughly 80% were placed in the genetic ancestry cluster associated with self-reported Caucasian donors. The study profiled the T cell repertoires of fewer than 850 subjects by immunosequencing and related them to cytomegalovirus serostatus. High-throughput TCR immunosequencing, statistical association of individual TCRs with disease status, and machine learning were combined to predict cytomegalovirus infection status. Roughly five DR-DQ haplotypes were treated as single units for association and clustering because of strong linkage in the cohort. The number of donors typed differed by locus, with 629-630 for A, B, C, DRB1 and DQB1, 522 for DQA1, approximately 570 for DPA1, and around 460 for DPB1. Approximately 310 gigabases of sequencing data and approximately 84 million unique TCR sequences were included in an early release covering several hundred HLA-typed donors. Genome-wide SNP genotypes for about three fifths of the roughly 700 donors were used in a later genetic analysis, which treated that subset as a discovery cohort. In addition to the first cohort of 666 subjects, a separate validation cohort of around 110 different subjects was used. Every repertoire in the discovery cohort had been generated on one and the same sequencing platform. Class I and class II HLA loci were covered by the typing at four-digit resolution. Beyond this particular receptor, the publication reports: V-gene and J-gene trimming of TCR beta chains was associated with a missense DCLRE1C variant in a later genetic analysis, and the association was replicated in an independent cohort. A later genetic analysis reported fewer N-insertions in productive TCRs among donors in an Asian-associated ancestry cluster than the roughly 670-donor mean. Most CMV-associated TCR beta chains appeared to be HLA-restricted in a later analysis, and the HLA associations seemed to be driven largely by CMV exposure. In vitro tests confirmed that a few of the cytomegalovirus-associated TCR beta chains recognize cytomegalovirus antigens. Because some donors lacked HLA typing at each locus, the association tests relied only on the typed subset. Over 15 rarely observed V segments, including chromosome 9 orphons, were excluded from the earlier analysis of several hundred of the donors because counts were too low. According to a later analysis, parvovirus B19, influenza, CMV and Epstein-Barr virus appeared linked to several top co-occurrence clusters. Across donors, most TCR sequences were observed very rarely, whereas some public TCRs were present in many individuals. The classifier was reported to diagnose cytomegalovirus status with high specificity and sensitivity in both the original cohort and the validation cohort. A later analysis found that TCR association rates varied across HLA loci, with DRB1 alleles showing the most associated TCRs and HLA-C alleles the fewest. An earlier analysis of 450 to 750 of the donors showed that most TCR beta V segments appeared in productive rearrangements either about 87% or about 30% of the time, which broadly matched IMGT annotations. A later analysis found that HLA-associated TCR beta chains were more clonally expanded and had lower generation probabilities than equally common non-associated chains. At a false discovery rate of 0.05, a later analysis linked 15,000 to 20,000 TCR beta sequences to specific HLA alleles. The sequencing pipeline was judged likely to have produced a cluster of highly shared sequence variants as a technical artifact. In this cohort, only TCR beta chains were sequenced, and detectable features were limited by the absence of alpha or paired-chain data. A further reported finding was that TCR beta sequences accurately predicted the HLA-A and HLA-B alleles for most subjects in the first cohort. When HLA alleles, especially DR and DQ, strongly co-occurred, TCR associations were difficult to assign to individual alleles. Because the 87-base-pair reads could not distinguish some IMGT-functional V segments, including TRBV6-2 and TRBV6-3, those segments were excluded. Correlated functional status among segregating V segments might reflect linkage disequilibrium, but an unknown experimental factor could not be ruled out. The authors suggested that the approach could potentially be generalized to other disease states and immunological phenotypes. In the study, 150 to 200 TCR beta chains were listed as associated with cytomegalovirus. The only immune exposure information available for the cohort was CMV serostatus. Roughly uniform sequencing depth across donors was assumed in presence/absence analyses, although this assumption may not hold.

The method behind the library was the immunoSEQ multiplex PCR assay. For the multiplex PCR, a mixture combining 60 forward primers for TCR Vbeta segments and 13 reverse primers for TCR Jbeta segments was used. The CDR3 region of rearranged TCR beta genes was amplified from genomic DNA with a multiplex PCR assay. The amplified TCR beta libraries were sequenced on the Illumina HiSeq System as 87-base-pair reads. The original methods were these. A later analysis counted approximately 76 million unique TCR beta chains across the 700 or so repertoires, and roughly 9.9 million of these chains were shared by at least two donors. Raw reads were error-corrected and collapsed into unique sequences by a nearest-neighbor algorithm in which closely related sequences were merged to remove PCR and sequencing errors. V, D and J gene segments were assigned by aligning CDR3 sequences to IMGT reference sequences. For a sequence to be retained, a match of at least six nucleotides to both a V gene segment and a J gene segment was required. A rearrangement counted as productive if the CDR3 had no stop codons and remained in frame with V and J, and every other rearrangement counted as non-productive. Following IMGT convention, CDR3 was defined as the stretch from the second conserved V-encoded cysteine up to the conserved J-encoded phenylalanine. The earlier analysis of approximately 590 of the donors excluded any sequence lacking an unambiguous match to a single V gene segment. An earlier analysis of 587 of the donors classified V segments as functional when productive rearrangements were above 56.7% and as segregating when the standard deviation between donors was above 5%. A statistical classification framework was developed to diagnose cytomegalovirus status using the catalog of TCR beta chain sequences. A later analysis assigned V and J genes by comparing TCR nucleotide sequences with IMGT/GENE-DB human TR gene sequences. The TCRdist pipeline was used in a later analysis to assign CDR3 sequences and most-parsimonious VDJ recombination scenarios. A later analysis defined each TCR beta chain by its CDR3 amino acid sequence plus V-gene family, and excluded reads lacking a unique V-gene family. In a later analysis, fewer than 650 highly shared, low-generation-probability nucleotide sequences were removed to address suspected cross-contamination and a sequencing artifact. In a later analysis, a clonal expansion index for each public chain was calculated from normalized within-repertoire ranks of inferred template counts. A later analysis computed generation probabilities with a VDJ recombination model fitted to out-of-frame rearrangements, and checked the results against IGoR. In a later analysis, hypergeometric tests were used to score TCR-TCR, TCR-HLA and TCR-CMV co-occurrence, with a repertoire-size bias correction applied to TCR pairs. A later analysis estimated false discovery rates by permuting HLA or CMV assignments 20 times. In a later analysis, co-occurring TCRs were grouped using DBSCAN, with TCRdist sequence similarity added in when clustering inside HLA-allele-positive subsets. Repertoires with fewer than 30,000 or more than 120,000 public chains were left out of co-occurrence clustering, as were four to six repertoires with anomalous nucleotide sharing. In its TCRdb copy, this immuneACCESS table keeps in-frame sequences only and misses some clones. Where compared with another copy, unresolved V genes explain less than half of these, and the others have no known cause. Clone size and the V and J calls come from that table; the DNA yielded D and trimming. This sample gives about 140,000 clones in total; 82% of them show up just once. The top ten clonotypes cover about 1.5% of the sample.

In total, fewer than 750 healthy bone marrow donors made up the cohort. All cohort members were sampled while nominally healthy, although unrecorded immune exposures were likely present. The donor tested CMV seropositive and was one of the 289 seropositive cohort members. A peripheral blood sample was collected from each donor, and TCR beta sequencing was performed on peripheral blood mononuclear cells. Genomic DNA extraction from the blood cell samples was performed with the Qiagen DNeasy Blood Extraction Kit. With regard to this clone: What antigen it recognizes has not been identified. No base quality values were provided; no much bigger clone lies one nucleotide off.

Reading the germline V gene (reference sequence) gives CDR1 DFQATT and CDR2 SNEGSKA. The CDR3 goes from the cysteine to the phenylalanine over 10 residues. The entry retains the CDR3 DNA only, 30 bases that are in frame from base 1. V drops 5 bases and J drops 9 bases, leaving 10 bases in between. Sequencing used PBMCs. This sequence was found in a man aged 25 to 40 in good health and CMV-seropositive. The rearrangement joined TRBV20-1 to TRBJ1-1, with TRBD1 tentatively as D gene (6 bases match). The CDR3 region has the sequence CSASTGKAFF. The DNA reads TGCAGTGCTTCTACAGGGAAAGCTTTCTTT.